This record concerns one TCR beta chain sequence. The record originates from a study of shared clonotypes between healthy human individuals. With V trimmed by 4 bases and J by 0 bases, 4 bases remained unmatched. Germline-derived CDR1 and CDR2 are MDHEN and SYDVKM. The CDR3 is 16 amino acids. Measured with immunoSEQ multiplex PCR; TCRdb has only the in-frame clones, and not every one. The repertoire holds 2 million to 2.5 million clones, under 95% seen once, with 0.37% in the top ten. The TCR comes from a man aged 18 to 35 in good health. Some clones in this sample may be carry-over from other donors' samples. The chain employs TRBV28 and TRBJ2-3, with TRBD1 identical over 10 bases. The sample was naive CD4+ T cells from PBMCs. Subset reported: CD45RA+ positively selected. DNA for the CDR3: TGTGCCAGCAGTTCGGACAGGGGGTCTAGCACAGATACGCAGTATTTT. As protein: CASSSDRGSSTDTQYF.